Listed below are T cell receptor beta chains from one sample, sequenced in a study of patients and donors after allogeneic stem cell transplantation. TCRdb reprocessed the RT-PCR reads with MiXCR, giving one entry per CDR3 protein. Of about 410,000 distinct CDR3 sequences listed, 16% were seen once; the top ten hold 7% to 7.5%. The source material was blood, either unsorted or a sorted T cell fraction (not recorded which). The receptor set was obtained from a human donor who was either an allogeneic HSCT recipient or a stem cell or donor lymphocyte infusion donor (not recorded which). It is not recorded whose cells these are; they may come from a transplant donor. Each CDR3 is given with its conserved first and last residue. The order of the fields is V gene, CDR3 protein.

TRBV29-1	CSVVQGTGGDYEQYF
TRBV19	CASRPGATGNTIYF
TRBV12-3/TRBV12-4	CASSTYRGQQYF
TRBV20-1	CSAKKGVNTEAFF
TRBV14	CASSQDSDRGRRGELFF
TRBV7-6	CASSFGTSGRASYEQYF
TRBV6-1	CASSLRLAATSTDTQYF
TRBV4-1	CASSQDSTSGRPSGNEQFF
TRBV4-3	CASSQDRLAGASSTDTQYF
TRBV7-2	CASSLFGGENEKLFF
TRBV12-3/TRBV12-4	CASTSTSGNRSYNEQFF
TRBV6-5	CASSYILAGVTGELFF
TRBV24-1	CATSDVSASGNTIYF
TRBV2	CASSWTDNTGELFF
TRBV24-1	CATSDWGTGVNGELFF
TRBV9	CASSTQGIKETQYF
TRBV4-1	CASSQAGGPRETQYF
TRBV12-3/TRBV12-4	CASSLSTGLNTEAFF
TRBV6-1	CASSVPAGETGELFF
TRBV29-1	CSVFRSASSYEQYF
TRBV10-3	CAISEPGQGNEQFF
TRBV11-2	CASSLYMTSRAGPDTQYF
TRBV2	CASGESRIKQFF